This T cell receptor beta chain originates from a study of vaccination and CD4 T cells after COVID-19. Background on the study: Researchers treated cells with overlapping spike peptides taken from SARS-CoV-2, HCoV-NL63, HCoV-OC43 and HCoV-229E. The control cultures got either a CEFX pool, an HIV-1 Nef pool, or no peptide at all.

Regarding this clonotype: Its antigen is unknown.

Once obtained from cultured CD4+ T cells, the DNA was sequenced using the Oncomine TCR Beta short-read assay. TCRdb reprocessed the PCR reads via MiXCR and lists one record per CDR3 protein. The sample shows thousands of distinct CDR3 sequences, about half of them seen only once. V lost 4 bases to trimming and J lost 4 bases; unmatched junction nucleotides: 4. This CDR3 spans 13 amino acids. Germline assignment: CDR1 MDHEN and CDR2 SYDVKM. The treatment denotes: roughly ten-day PBMC culture with coronavirus spike peptide pools or control peptides (ViraFEST assay). During the years 2011-2018, before the COVID-19 pandemic, the unexposed donor's CD4+ T cells were collected.

Sequenced input: CD4+ T cells from blood, cultured in vitro. The chain carries TRBV28 and TRBJ2-7; TRBD2 agrees at 7 bases. The origin of this receptor is a human donor in good health. Here the CDR3 DNA reads TGTGCCAGCAGTTCGGGGGGAAATTACGAGCAGTACTTC. Its protein is CASSSGGNYEQYF.